This TCR beta chain came from a study of beta chain features in type 1 diabetes. General study findings and limits: Patients showed naive, central memory and Treg TCRB repertoires that appeared more similar than those of healthy donors. For Type 1 diabetes patients, all four CD4+ subsets carried TCRB CDR3s that were moderately but significantly shorter. VDJ junctions from type 1 diabetes patients carried fewer insertions and larger deletions.

The study reverse transcribed the entire isolated RNA, so it sequenced expressed TCRB transcripts. Generated by immunoSEQ multiplex PCR, the TCRdb table keeps only in-frame clones and is missing some. There are more than 250,000 clones in the sample; approximately 14% occur only once, and 0.015% to 0.02% lies in the top ten. Germline V gene data show CDR1 as MNHNY and CDR2 as SVGAGI (reference sequence). V lost 6 bases, J lost 4 bases, and 4 bases stayed unmatched. The CDR3 extends over 13 amino acids. CD45RO/CCR7/CD25/CD127/CD95/CD27 separated CD4+ naive, central memory, regulatory and stem cell-like memory cells by sorting. Details on this clone: Its cognate antigen is unknown.

The sequence was obtained from a man aged 25-40 years with type 1 diabetes. The sequenced material came from naive CD4+ T cells from blood. The chain is built from TRBV6-6 and TRBJ2-3; 7 bases match TRBD1. The CDR3 bases are TGTGCCAGCAGACAGGGACAGCCAGATACGCAGTATTTT. Residues: CASRQGQPDTQYF.